This T cell receptor (beta chain) derives from a study of cytomegalovirus exposure and HLA in healthy donors. Study in general: Earlier work reported 117 million unique TCR beta sequences from about 179 million T cells. Study-wide results and limits: Most subjects' HLA-A and HLA-B alleles were reportedly predicted from TCR beta sequences. TCR beta chain V- and J-gene trimming was linked, in a later analysis, to a missense variant in DCLRE1C. In presence/absence analyses, roughly uniform sequencing depth across donors was assumed.

Primers for the PCR totalled 60 Vbeta and 13 Jbeta. TCRdb's table, derived via immunoSEQ multiplex PCR, lists solely in-frame clones and lacks some. This sample yields approximately 100,000 clones, of which about four fifths are seen a single time; approximately 2% belongs to the top ten. This clone was observed at least ten times. Its specificity is not known. In germline, CDR1 is MNHEY, CDR2 SVGAGI. V lost 0 bases and J lost 13; bases outside the gene matches: 9. CDR3 length equals 15 residues. The sequence derives from a woman aged 40 to 50 in good health and CMV-seronegative. The chain has TRBV6-5 and TRBJ1-2; 12 bases line up with TRBD1. Sequences were obtained from PBMCs. The CDR3 region has the DNA TGTGCCAGCAGTTACTCGAGGGGACAGGGGGCTTACTGCACCTTC. Its translation is CASSYSRGQGAYCTF.